A single sample is the source of the 25 T cell receptor beta chains below, sequenced in a study of T cells after yellow fever vaccination. TCRdb re-derived calls from the 5' RACE reads in MiXCR, one entry per CDR3 protein. In the table there are some 240,000 distinct CDR3 sequences, more than 3% of which are singletons. The source was CD4+ T cells sorted from PBMCs, collected 10 days after the yellow fever booster vaccination. These receptors all come from a man between 18 and 29 years old who received the YFV17D yellow fever vaccine.

The genes are TRBV28 and TRBJ2-3; D uncertain. The germline V gene encodes CDR1 MDHEN and CDR2 SYDVKM. This CDR3 is 14 amino acids long. V was trimmed by 7 bases and J by 6 bases, leaving 17 bases between them. The CDR3: CASTLRWGSDTQYF. CDR3 DNA: TGTGCCAGCACCCTCCGTTGGGGTTCGGATACGCAGTATTTT.

A word on this clonotype: This may be a read error: a much more frequent sequence differs by one nucleotide. The chain links TRBV28 to TRBJ2-2; 10 nucleotides align to TRBD1. The CDR3 is made up of 13 amino acids. V lost 11 bases, J lost 3 bases, and 3 bases stayed unmatched. Germline V gives CDR1 MDHEN, CDR2 SYDVKM. CDR3 DNA: TGTGCCGGGACAGGGGTGTACACCGGGGAGCTGTTTTTT. Translation: CAGTGVYTGELFF.

This clonotype was detected ten times or more. The chain joins TRBV9 to TRBJ1-6; unclear D gene. The V gene's germline CDR1 is SGDLS and CDR2 YYNGEE. This CDR3 contains 17 residues. Trimming stripped 0 bases from V and 5 bases from J, with 15 bases between. The CDR3 here is CASSVGLGGRDNSPLHF. Here the CDR3 DNA reads TGTGCCAGCAGCGTAGGCCTAGGCGGTAGGGATAATTCACCCCTCCACTTT. The full variable domain, its missing parts supplied by reference TRBV9 and TRBJ1-6, is DSGVTQTPKHLITATGQRVTLRCSPRSGDLSVYWYQQSLDQGLQFLIQYYNGEERAKGNILERFSAQQFPDLHSELNLSSLELGDSALYFCASSVGLGGRDNSPLHFGNGTRLTVT.

In its sample, this clonotype was seen many times. Written as DNA, the CDR3 is TGCGCCAGCAGCCGAGGACAGGGCCAAATCACTAATGAAAAACTGTTTTTT. Translated, it gives CASSRGQGQITNEKLFF. V gene TRBV4-3 combines with J gene TRBJ1-4, with 8 positions matching TRBD1. The ends lost 4 bases at V and 2 bases at J; junction bases unmatched: 9. CDR1 is LGHNA, CDR2 YSLEER, per germline. The CDR3 runs 17 residues.

At least ten counts were recorded for this clonotype. The CDR3 protein is CASSLGGQGMNTEAFF. CDR3 in DNA: TGTGCCAGCAGCCTAGGGGGACAGGGAATGAACACTGAAGCTTTCTTT. The chain uses TRBV7-9 and TRBJ1-1, with 9 bases fitting TRBD1. V was pared by 5 bases and J by 0 bases, with 7 bases of the junction left unmatched. CDR3 length: 16 amino acids. CDR1 is SEHNR and CDR2 is FQNEAQ in the germline V gene (reference sequence).

The V and J genes are TRBV24-1 and TRBJ2-5; D is uncertain. Trimming pared 4 bases from V and 4 bases from J, leaving 9 bases between. Germline V gene sequence: CDR1 KGHDR, CDR2 SFDVKD. The CDR3 has 13 residues. The CDR3 is CATSDPPLETQYF. For the CDR3, the DNA is TGTGCCACCAGTGACCCACCGCTAGAGACCCAGTACTTC.

This clonotype was counted at least ten times. The CDR3 DNA reads TGTGCCAGCAGCCAAGGACAGGGGAACAATCAGCCCCAGCATTTT. It codes for CASSQGQGNNQPQHF. The J gene is TRBJ1-5, the V gene TRBV3-1, with 8 bases that match TRBD1. There are 15 residues in the CDR3. Trimming took 1 base from V and 3 from J; bases not matched to a gene: 2. Germline lookup yields CDR1 LGHDT and CDR2 YNNKEL (reference sequence).

This clonotype was recorded a few times. J is TRBJ2-1 and V is TRBV6-2 or TRBV6-3; no reliable D call. This CDR3 contains 12 residues. V was clipped by 5 bases and J by 7 bases, with 9 bases between them. Germline V gene sequence: CDR1 MNHEY, CDR2 SVGEGT. DNA of the CDR3: TGTGCCAGCAGTACCTGTCGAAATGAGCAGTTCTTC. Its translation: CASSTCRNEQFF.

This clonotype was counted between two and nine times. V is TRBV18 and J is TRBJ2-1; 9 nucleotides match TRBD2. CDR1 and CDR2 from the germline V gene are KGHSH and LQKENI. The CDR3 runs 15 residues. V shed 5 bases, J shed 3 bases, and the junction held 5 bases outside the gene matches. CDR3 protein: CASSSGTSLYNEQFF. CDR3 nucleotide sequence: TGTGCCAGCTCATCCGGGACTAGCCTCTACAATGAGCAGTTCTTC. Drawing the rest from reference TRBV18 and TRBJ2-1, the complete variable domain is NAGVMQNPRHLVRRRGQEARLRCSPMKGHSHVYWYRQLPEEGLKFMVYLQKENIIDESGMPKERFSAEFPKEGPSILRIQQVVRGDSAAYFCASSSGTSLYNEQFFGPGTRLTVL.

This clonotype was observed at least ten times. The chain has TRBV7-2 and TRBJ2-1, with 8 bases that match TRBD2. V shed 5 bases, J shed 15 bases, and the junction held 9 bases outside the gene matches. The CDR3 is 12 amino acids. In germline, CDR1 is SGHTA, CDR2 FQGNSA. The CDR3 loop is CASSRSGGPGFF. The CDR3 region has the DNA TGTGCCAGCAGCCGATCGGGGGGGCCGGGGTTCTTC.

At least ten counts were recorded for this clonotype. The V call is TRBV2, the J call TRBJ2-1; 11 bases line up with TRBD1. Trimming took 10 bases from V and 7 from J; bases not matched to a gene: 6. The CDR3 covers 13 residues. Germline V lookup: CDR1 SNHLY, CDR2 FYNNEI. CDR3 protein: CAMRDRGLNEQFF. CDR3 coding DNA: TGTGCCATGCGGGACAGGGGGTTGAATGAGCAGTTCTTC.

This clonotype was seen repeatedly, ten times or more. This rearrangement joins TRBV4-1 to TRBJ1-2; D remains unclear. The CDR3 contains 12 residues. Trimming removed 0 bases at V and 4 bases at J, with 3 bases between. Germline CDR1 reads MGHRA; CDR2 reads YSYEKL. CDR3 sequence reads: CASSQDRYGYTF. CDR3 DNA sequence: TGCGCCAGCAGCCAAGATCGCTATGGCTACACCTTC.

Only a few counts were recorded for this clonotype. The chain combines TRBV10-3 with TRBJ2-4; no reliable D call. The germline V gene encodes CDR1 ENHRY and CDR2 SYGVKD. Trimming shortened V by 3 bases and J by 0 bases, and 6 bases separated the two germline ends. The CDR3 is 14 residues long. CDR3 nucleotides: TGTGCCATCAGTGAATCGCTAGCCAAAAACATTCAGTACTTC. It specifies CAISESLAKNIQYF.

This clonotype came up a few times. The J gene is TRBJ2-5, the V gene TRBV3-2; the table's TRBD1 call for D was not verified on the DNA. TRBV3-2 is assigned pseudogene status. The CDR3 runs 17 residues. As DNA, the CDR3 is TGTGCCAGCAGCCAAGATAGTCGACAGAGACCCCACGAGACCCAGTACTTC. Protein product: CASSQDSRQRPHETQYF.

This clonotype has ten or more counts. The rearrangement uses TRBV10-3 and TRBJ2-3; 7 positions agree with TRBD2. Germline trimming cut 5 bases from V and 1 base from J; bases unmatched to any gene: 3. Per germline, CDR1 ENHRY and CDR2 SYGVKD. CDR3 length: 14 amino acids. CDR3 sequence reads: CAISRSGGTDTQYF. In DNA form, the CDR3 reads TGTGCCATCAGTCGCAGCGGGGGCACAGATACGCAGTATTTT.

This clonotype showed up many times. The chain couples TRBV18 to TRBJ2-7; TRBD2 agrees at 12 bases. The CDR3 consists of 16 residues. Germline lookup yields CDR1 KGHSH and CDR2 LQKENI. The J segment lost 2 bases and the V segment lost 2 bases, leaving 4 bases of the junction unmatched. CDR3 sequence (DNA): TGTGCCAGCTCACCAAAACTAGCGGGGGGAGCCTACGAGCAGTACTTC. Translation gives CASSPKLAGGAYEQYF.

This clonotype has a count of ten or more. J is TRBJ1-2 and V is TRBV10-3; tentatively, D is TRBD1 (6 bases). V lost 0 bases and J 4 bases, leaving 9 bases between the germline ends. The CDR3 has 14 residues. Per the germline V gene, CDR1 is ENHRY and CDR2 is SYGVKD. CDR3 nucleotides: TGTGCCATCAGTGAGTCGGAGGGGGGCTATGGCTACACCTTC. Encoded protein: CAISESEGGYGYTF.

This clonotype was seen many times. This chain joins TRBV7-9 and TRBJ2-5; D gene unclear. This CDR3 is 13 amino acids long. Germline-derived CDR1 and CDR2 are SEHNR and FQNEAQ (reference sequence). Between the trimmed V and J ends, which lost 0 bases and 0 bases, there was a span of 2 bases. Here the CDR3 reads CASSLAHQETQYF. As DNA, the CDR3 is TGTGCCAGCAGCTTAGCCCACCAAGAGACCCAGTACTTC.

This clonotype was counted between two and nine times. The rearrangement joins TRBV7-2 to TRBJ1-2; TRBD1 is a possible D gene (6 bases). The CDR3 spans 13 residues. In germline, CDR1 is SGHTA, CDR2 FQGNSA. Trimming left V 4 bases short and J 5 bases short, with 11 bases between. The CDR3, as DNA: TGTGCCAGCAGCTCCCTACAGGGATATGGCTACACCTTC. It translates to CASSSLQGYGYTF. Variable domain in full (rest from reference TRBV7-2 and TRBJ1-2): GAGVSQSPSNKVTEKGKDVELRCDPISGHTALYWYRQSLGQGLEFLIYFQGNSAPDKSGLPSDRFSAERTGGSVSTLTIQRTQQEDSAVYLCASSSLQGYGYTFGSGTRLTVV.

This clonotype was seen at least ten times. The rearrangement uses TRBV18 and TRBJ2-5, with D possibly being TRBD1 or TRBD2 (5 bases each). From germline, CDR1 is KGHSH and CDR2 LQKENI. Between the trimmed V and J ends, which lost 3 bases and 3 bases, there was a span of 11 bases. This CDR3 contains 14 residues. The CDR3 loop is CASSPNGGKETQYF. The CDR3 bases are TGTGCCAGCTCACCTAATGGGGGAAAAGAGACCCAGTACTTC. The full variable domain, completed using reference TRBV18 and TRBJ2-5, is NAGVMQNPRHLVRRRGQEARLRCSPMKGHSHVYWYRQLPEEGLKFMVYLQKENIIDESGMPKERFSAEFPKEGPSILRIQQVVRGDSAAYFCASSPNGGKETQYFGPGTRLLVL.

This clonotype was seen more than once but under ten times. The chain recombines TRBV30 with TRBJ1-1; no definite D call. The germline V and J ends were trimmed by 3 bases and 8 bases, with 19 bases remaining between them. CDR1 GTSNPN and CDR2 SVGIG come from the germline V gene (reference sequence). This CDR3 has 14 residues. As DNA, the CDR3 is TGTGCCTGGAGCCGCGGATTGGACGGGCCGGAAGCTTTCTTT. Encoded protein: CAWSRGLDGPEAFF.

This clonotype was observed many times. The chain has TRBV6-1 and TRBJ1-2; D is unclear. The CDR3 has 13 residues. The germline V gene has CDR1 MNHNS and CDR2 SASEGT. Trimming removed 4 bases from V and 2 bases from J, with 8 bases in between. CDR3 sequence (DNA): TGTGCCAGCAGTGGGACTTTCAACTATGGCTACACCTTC. This translates into CASSGTFNYGYTF.

This clonotype has a count of ten or more. The genes are TRBV7-6 and TRBJ1-4, with D possibly being TRBD1 (5 bases). The CDR3 is 13 amino acids. The V end was cut by 5 bases, the J end by 7 bases, with 11 bases between. The germline V gene has CDR1 SGHVS and CDR2 FNYEAQ. CDR3 sequence: CASSGGWGEKLFF. In DNA, the CDR3 is TGTGCCAGCAGCGGGGGATGGGGTGAAAAACTGTTTTTT.

In DNA form, the CDR3 reads TGTGCCAGCAGCGTAGGGCCAGGGCTCTACAATGAGCAGTTCTTC. This gives the protein CASSVGPGLYNEQFF. V usage is TRBV9 and J usage is TRBJ2-1; TRBD1 might be the D (5 bases). The V gene's germline CDR1 is SGDLS and CDR2 YYNGEE. This CDR3 has 15 residues. Trimming removed 0 bases from V and 3 bases from J, with 10 bases in between.

This clonotype was counted a few times. The chain recombines TRBV6-2 or TRBV6-3 with TRBJ2-1; D is unclear. Germline-derived CDR1 and CDR2 are MNHEY and SVGEGT. V lost 6 bases and J 6 bases, leaving 9 bases between the germline ends. CDR3 length equals 12 residues. CDR3 amino acids: CASSPPGNEQFF. As DNA, the CDR3 is TGTGCCAGCAGCCCACCCGGCAATGAGCAGTTCTTC.